These T cell receptor beta chains were read from a single sample in a study of OX40 agonist ivuxolimab in advanced cancers. This table comes from immunoSEQ multiplex PCR, and its TCRdb copy is limited to in-frame clones, with some not included. The table records tens of thousands of clones, more than 70% of them present only once. Source: CD4+ or CD8+ T cells sorted from blood, taken in a trial of the OX40 agonist ivuxolimab. The receptors here all came from an adult with an advanced solid tumor such as melanoma, head and neck, liver or kidney cancer. Both conserved end residues are part of each CDR3. D genes are given only for firm matches. Expanded clones get a size class; other rows say once, few or many, or leave the size out.

TRBJ2-5 NA NA TRBV13 CASSLVSAAGETQYF TGTGCCAGCAGCTTAGTTTCGGCAGCCGGGGAGACCCAGTACTTC
TRBJ1-2 NA NA TRBV5-8 CASSLGFLRLEYGYTF TGTGCCAGCAGCTTGGGGTTTCTCAGGTTGGAATATGGCTACACCTTC
TRBJ1-1 NA NA TRBV11-2 CASSPNPGTEAFF TGTGCCAGCAGCCCCAATCCGGGGACTGAAGCTTTCTTT
TRBJ2-7 NA NA TRBV6-5 CASSPRGESYEQYF TGTGCCAGCAGTCCCAGGGGTGAGTCCTACGAGCAGTACTTC
TRBJ1-2 once TRBD1 TRBV4-1 CASSRTGEAYGYTF TGCGCCAGCAGTCGGACAGGGGAGGCCTATGGCTACACCTTC
TRBJ1-6 NA NA TRBV5-8 CASSFPQGGSPLHF TGTGCCAGCAGCTTTCCGCAGGGCGGATCACCCCTCCACTTT
TRBJ1-1 NA NA TRBV5-5 CASSLIILGEAFF TGTGCCAGCAGCTTGATAATTTTGGGTGAAGCTTTCTTT
TRBJ1-1 few NA TRBV5-1 CASSLERRSGGTEAFF TGCGCCAGCAGCTTGGAGAGGAGATCGGGGGGGACTGAAGCTTTCTTT
TRBJ1-5 NA NA TRBV5-1 CASSLGGGHQPQHF TGCGCCAGCAGCTTGGGGGGAGGGCATCAGCCCCAGCATTTT
TRBJ1-1 NA NA TRBV5-1 CASSLGPSVTEAFF TGCGCCAGCAGCTTGGGGCCCTCCGTAACTGAAGCTTTCTTT